Listed here are 10 T cell receptor beta chains from one sample, sequenced in a study of Ad26.COV2.S vaccination and SARS-CoV-2 variants. Documented treatment: roughly 19 received Ad26.COV2.S at low or high dose, single or two shots; several received placebo; per-sample allocation not given. Sample collection was performed on day 63 after the first vaccine or placebo injection. Sequencing used immunoSEQ multiplex PCR; TCRdb keeps in-frame clones, though not all of them. Of roughly 350,000 clones in the sample, around 88% were seen once. The starting material was peripheral blood, obtained in a trial of Ad26.COV2.S vaccine versus placebo. These receptors all come from a person between 18 and 60 years old who received the Ad26.COV2.S COVID-19 vaccine or a placebo.

The chain carries TRBV5-1 and TRBJ1-4; unclear D gene. The CDR3 covers 16 residues. V was cut by 3 bases and J by 0 bases, with 12 bases left in between. Germline V gene sequence: CDR1 SGHRS, CDR2 YFSETQ. The CDR3 DNA is TGCGCCAGCAGCTCGGGAAATCTTGCAACTAATGAAAAACTGTTTTTT. Protein: CASSSGNLATNEKLFF.

The sample holds many counts of this clone. V usage is TRBV7-2 and J usage is TRBJ1-3; D is possibly TRBD1 (5 bases). CDR3 length: 14 residues. The V end lost 3 bases, the J end lost 4 bases, and 10 bases lay between the germline ends. Germline V lookup: CDR1 SGHTA, CDR2 FQGNSA. The CDR3 DNA reads as TGTGCCAGCAGCTTCATTGGACACGGAAACACCATATATTTT. It specifies CASSFIGHGNTIYF. Full variable domain (missing parts from reference TRBV7-2 and TRBJ1-3): GAGVSQSPSNKVTEKGKDVELRCDPISGHTALYWYRQSLGQGLEFLIYFQGNSAPDKSGLPSDRFSAERTGGSVSTLTIQRTQQEDSAVYLCASSFIGHGNTIYFGEGSWLTVV.

The J gene is TRBJ2-5, the V gene TRBV5-1, with a tentative D call TRBD1 (6 bases). The CDR3 is 15 residues long. Germline CDR1 is SGHRS and CDR2 is YFSETQ. V was trimmed by 1 base and J by 2 bases, leaving 12 bases between them. CDR3 DNA sequence: TGCGCCAGCAGCTTGAGGGGACACCAACAAGAGACCCAGTACTTC. Amino acid sequence: CASSLRGHQQETQYF.

The chain couples TRBV6-5 to TRBJ2-1; D possibly corresponds to TRBD1 (7 bases). Germline-derived CDR1 and CDR2 are MNHEY and SVGAGI. The CDR3 consists of 16 residues. Trimming removed 2 bases at V and 4 bases at J, with 15 bases between. CDR3 amino acids: CASSYAGQSSYNEQFF. CDR3 bases: TGTGCCAGCAGTTACGCGGGACAGTCCTCGTACAATGAGCAGTTCTTC.

The chain links TRBV18 to TRBJ1-1, with unresolved D. Germline V gene data show CDR1 as KGHSH and CDR2 as LQKENI. CDR3 length: 14 residues. Deletions cut 4 bases from V and 1 base from J, with 10 bases between. CDR3 residues: CASSLGSTNTEAFF. CDR3 DNA sequence: TGTGCCAGCTCACTAGGGAGTACGAACACTGAAGCTTTCTTT. Filled out from reference TRBV18 and TRBJ1-1, the complete variable domain reads NAGVMQNPRHLVRRRGQEARLRCSPMKGHSHVYWYRQLPEEGLKFMVYLQKENIIDESGMPKERFSAEFPKEGPSILRIQQVVRGDSAAYFCASSLGSTNTEAFFGQGTRLTVV.

This clone was detected only a few times. The V gene is TRBV5-1, the J gene TRBJ2-5, with D perhaps assigned TRBD1 or TRBD2 (7 bases each). CDR3 length equals 15 residues. Trimming removed 8 bases at V and 1 base at J, with 18 bases between. CDR1 is SGHRS, CDR2 YFSETQ, per germline. This chain's CDR3 is CASTSGTASQETQYF. The CDR3 nucleotides are TGCGCCAGTACGAGCGGGACAGCCAGCCAAGAGACCCAGTACTTC. The full variable domain, rest sourced from reference TRBV5-1 and TRBJ2-5, is KAGVTQTPRYLIKTRGQQVTLSCSPISGHRSVSWYQQTPGQGLQFLFEYFSETQRNKGNFPGRFSGRQFSNSRSEMNVSTLELGDSALYLCASTSGTASQETQYFGPGTRLLVL.

The chain joins TRBV18 to TRBJ1-5, with 7 nucleotides matching TRBD1. V trimming: 3 bases; J trimming: 2 bases; junction bases outside the gene matches: 7. This CDR3 is built from 16 residues. Germline CDR1 and CDR2: KGHSH and LQKENI. CDR3 sequence (DNA): TGTGCCAGCTCACCGATGCAGGGGGGCGGCAATCAGCCCCAGCATTTT. Its translation: CASSPMQGGGNQPQHF.

The CDR3 sequence: CASSQGRGYTGNFLPPPYNEQFF. The CDR3 nucleotides read TGTGCCAGCAGCCAAGGGAGAGGCTACACAGGGAATTTTTTGCCCCCCCCCTACAATGAGCAGTTCTTC. J is TRBJ2-1 and V is TRBV14; D possibly corresponds to TRBD1 (6 bases). With 1 base removed from V and 2 bases from J, the gap between germline ends came to 33 bases. This CDR3 is 23 amino acids long. CDR1 and CDR2 (germline): SGHDN, FVKESK.

The V and J genes are TRBV19 and TRBJ2-3, with TRBD2 identical over 13 bases. From germline, CDR1 is LNHDA and CDR2 SQIVND (reference sequence). CDR3 size: 14 residues. V dropped 8 bases and J dropped 5; count of bases not matched to a gene: 4. In DNA, the CDR3 is TGTGCCAGTGGGACTAGCGGGATGAGAGATACGCAGTATTTT. Residues: CASGTSGMRDTQYF.

The chain combines TRBV27 with TRBJ2-5, with 7 positions matching TRBD1. V trimming: 5 bases; J trimming: 4 bases; junction bases outside the gene matches: 7. The germline V gene encodes CDR1 MNHEY and CDR2 SMNVEV (reference sequence). The CDR3 has 14 amino acids. The CDR3 protein is CASSLLPGGETQYF. In DNA, the CDR3 is TGTGCCAGCAGTCTCCTCCCAGGGGGAGAGACCCAGTACTTC.